What follows are 20 T cell receptor beta chains derived from one specimen sequenced in a study of T cells in Graves' hyperthyroidism and ophthalmopathy. Using RNA transcripts as the source, TCR beta CDR3 regions were amplified. HTBI primers were the set used in a first-round RT-PCR of the TCR CDR3. TCRdb reprocessed the multiplex PCR reads via MiXCR and lists one record per CDR3 protein. The data show 300,000 or so distinct CDR3 sequences, approximately 22% seen once. The sample was blood. All receptors come from a woman aged 45-65 years with Graves' hyperthyroidism.

This clonotype has at least ten counts. The chain recombines TRBV28 with TRBJ2-7; 7 nucleotides align to TRBD1. The CDR3 consists of 13 residues. Germline V gene lookup returns CDR1 MDHEN and CDR2 SYDVKM. V dropped 6 bases and J dropped 0; count of bases not matched to a gene: 2. DNA of the CDR3: TGTGCCAGCAGCGGGGACAGCTCCTACGAGCAGTACTTC. This codes for CASSGDSSYEQYF.

At least ten counts were recorded for this clonotype. The chain has TRBV2 and TRBJ1-4; D gene ambiguous. This CDR3 is 14 amino acids long. The ends were cut back, 4 bases at V and 1 base at J, with 7 bases in the middle. The germline V gene has CDR1 SNHLY and CDR2 FYNNEI. CDR3 nucleotides: TGTGCCAGCAGTGGGGGAAAAACTAATGAAAAACTGTTTTTT. Amino acids: CASSGGKTNEKLFF.

This clonotype was seen many times. V is TRBV12-3 or TRBV12-4 and J is TRBJ1-1; 7 positions agree with TRBD1. V shed 1 base, J shed 4 bases, and the junction held 3 bases outside the gene matches. This CDR3 has 14 residues. The DNA for the CDR3 is TGTGCCAGCAGTTTAGGACAGGGATTCACTGAAGCTTTCTTT. This translates into CASSLGQGFTEAFF.

This clonotype has more than one count but fewer than ten. The chain uses TRBV12-3 or TRBV12-4 and TRBJ2-1; D is unclear. Trimming pared 1 base from V and 12 bases from J, leaving 10 bases between. The CDR3 has 12 amino acids. CDR3 loop: CASSLGGWGQFF. In DNA, the CDR3 is TGTGCCAGCAGTTTAGGTGGATGGGGGCAGTTCTTC.

The chain combines TRBV2 with TRBJ1-1, with D possibly being TRBD1 (5 bases). Between the trimmed V and J ends, which lost 5 bases and 0 bases, there was a span of 13 bases. The germline V gene has CDR1 SNHLY and CDR2 FYNNEI. The CDR3 covers 15 residues. In nucleotides, the CDR3 is TGTGCCAGCAGTTACTCGACAGCCATGAACACTGAAGCTTTCTTT. Amino acid sequence: CASSYSTAMNTEAFF. The complete variable domain, with remaining parts taken from reference TRBV2 and TRBJ1-1, reads EPEVTQTPSHQVTQMGQEVILRCVPISNHLYFYWYRQILGQKVEFLVSFYNNEISEKSEIFDDQFSVERPDGSNFTLKIRSTKLEDSAMYFCASSYSTAMNTEAFFGQGTRLTVV.

The V gene is TRBV7-3, the J gene TRBJ2-3; 8 bases are a match to TRBD2. V lost 3 bases and J lost 3; bases outside the gene matches: 14. Germline CDR1 and CDR2: SGHTA and FQGTGA. CDR3 length equals 18 residues. DNA for the CDR3: TGTGCCAGCAGCTTCAGAGTCTCCGCTGGCGGGAGGACAGATACGCAGTATTTT. It encodes CASSFRVSAGGRTDTQYF. Full variable domain (rest looked up from reference TRBV7-3 and TRBJ2-3): GAGVSQTPSNKVTEKGKYVELRCDPISGHTALYWYRQSLGQGPEFLIYFQGTGAADDSGLPNDRFFAVRPEGSVSTLKIQRTERGDSAVYLCASSFRVSAGGRTDTQYFGPGTRLTVL.

This clonotype was seen repeatedly, ten times or more. This chain uses TRBV12-3 or TRBV12-4 with TRBJ1-3; D possibly corresponds to TRBD1 (5 bases). The CDR3 has 14 amino acids. V dropped 6 bases and J dropped 2 bases, with 11 bases sitting between them. The CDR3 DNA sequence: TGTGCCAGCAGCCTGACAGATCCTGGAAACACCATATATTTT. Translated, it gives CASSLTDPGNTIYF.

The gene calls are TRBV9 and TRBJ2-1, with TRBD2 matching over 7 bases. The V segment lost 0 bases and the J segment 6 bases; nucleotides outside the gene matches: 0. This CDR3 region has 13 residues. CDR1 and CDR2 (germline): SGDLS, YYNGEE. The DNA for the CDR3 is TGTGCCAGCAGCGTAGGGACTAGCAATGAGCAGTTCTTC. It translates to CASSVGTSNEQFF.

The rearrangement links TRBV28 to TRBJ2-3, with 7 bases matching TRBD2. With V trimmed by 3 bases and J by 2 bases, 5 bases remained unmatched. Germline-derived CDR1 and CDR2 are MDHEN and SYDVKM. This CDR3 is built from 15 residues. The CDR3 is CASSLAGESTDTQYF. In nucleotides, the CDR3 is TGTGCCAGCAGTTTGGCGGGGGAATCCACAGATACGCAGTATTTT. Combining the CDR3 with reference TRBV28 and TRBJ2-3 gives the whole variable domain DVKVTQSSRYLVKRTGEKVFLECVQDMDHENMFWYRQDPGLGLRLIYFSYDVKMKEKGDIPEGYSVSREKKERFSLILESASTNQTSMYLCASSLAGESTDTQYFGPGTRLTVL.

This chain connects TRBV4-1 to TRBJ2-1, with 8 bases matching TRBD2. Germline CDR1 is MGHRA and CDR2 is YSYEKL. The CDR3 length is 15 residues. V was clipped by 3 bases and J by 7 bases; unmatched bases: 8. The DNA of the CDR3 is TGCGCCAGCAGCCAGCCGGGACTAGTATCAAATGAGCAGTTCTTC. Its protein is CASSQPGLVSNEQFF.

This clonotype was detected many times. The chain employs TRBV12-3 or TRBV12-4 and TRBJ1-1, with 7 bases matching TRBD1. The CDR3 contains 14 residues. Trimming at V came to 5 bases and at J to 10 bases, leaving 13 bases not matched to a gene. This chain's CDR3 is CASSLGDSTGRAFF. CDR3 sequence (DNA): TGTGCCAGCAGTCTTGGGGATTCGACAGGGAGAGCTTTCTTT.

This clonotype was recorded at least ten times. The chain is built from TRBV27 and TRBJ2-3, with TRBD1 identical over 7 bases. With V trimmed by 5 bases and J by 2 bases, 4 bases remained unmatched. Germline-derived CDR1 and CDR2 are MNHEY and SMNVEV (reference sequence). This CDR3 comprises 14 residues. The CDR3 region is CASSKTGFTDTQYF. In nucleotides, the CDR3 is TGTGCCAGCAGTAAGACAGGGTTCACAGATACGCAGTATTTT.

This clonotype was detected ten times or more. The chain employs TRBV2 and TRBJ1-5; TRBD1 might be the D (6 bases). Trimming pared 5 bases from V and 1 base from J, leaving 9 bases between. Germline assignment: CDR1 SNHLY and CDR2 FYNNEI. The CDR3 is 14 residues long. The CDR3 DNA reads TGTGCCAGCAGTAGGACAGCCAGCAATCAGCCCCAGCATTTT. Protein product: CASSRTASNQPQHF. The variable domain in full, completed from reference TRBV2 and TRBJ1-5, reads EPEVTQTPSHQVTQMGQEVILRCVPISNHLYFYWYRQILGQKVEFLVSFYNNEISEKSEIFDDQFSVERPDGSNFTLKIRSTKLEDSAMYFCASSRTASNQPQHFGDGTRLSIL.

At least ten counts were recorded for this clonotype. V is TRBV7-3 and J is TRBJ2-5, with 12 bases fitting TRBD2. J gave up 4 bases and V 2 bases, and 8 bases lay outside the gene matches. CDR1 and CDR2 (germline): SGHTA, FQGTGA. The CDR3 is made up of 17 amino acids. CDR3 protein: CASSLRPTSGGLETQYF. CDR3 bases: TGTGCCAGCAGCTTACGCCCGACTAGCGGGGGTTTAGAGACCCAGTACTTC. The whole variable domain, remainder taken from reference TRBV7-3 and TRBJ2-5, is GAGVSQTPSNKVTEKGKYVELRCDPISGHTALYWYRQSLGQGPEFLIYFQGTGAADDSGLPNDRFFAVRPEGSVSTLKIQRTERGDSAVYLCASSLRPTSGGLETQYFGPGTRLLVL.

This clonotype was recorded at least ten times. This chain joins TRBV12-3 or TRBV12-4 and TRBJ2-5; 12 bases agree with TRBD2. This CDR3 spans 18 amino acids. J gave up 5 bases and V 1 base, and 11 bases lay outside the gene matches. For the CDR3, the DNA is TGTGCCAGCAGTTTAGGAGTGACTAGCGGGAGAGGAGGGGAGACCCAGTACTTC. Its protein product is CASSLGVTSGRGGETQYF.

The chain links TRBV2 to TRBJ1-4, with 7 bases matching TRBD1. CDR1 and CDR2 (germline): SNHLY, FYNNEI. The trim removed 6 bases at V and 0 bases at J, leaving 7 bases unmatched. This CDR3 has 16 residues. This CDR3 reads CASRGDSLATNEKLFF. The CDR3 DNA reads as TGTGCCAGCAGGGGGGACAGCCTTGCAACTAATGAAAAACTGTTTTTT. The variable domain in full, with the rest retrieved from reference TRBV2 and TRBJ1-4, is EPEVTQTPSHQVTQMGQEVILRCVPISNHLYFYWYRQILGQKVEFLVSFYNNEISEKSEIFDDQFSVERPDGSNFTLKIRSTKLEDSAMYFCASRGDSLATNEKLFFGSGTQLSVL.

This clonotype was seen many times. The rearrangement joins TRBV9 to TRBJ1-2; D ambiguous. CDR3 length equals 15 residues. With 6 bases removed from V and 7 bases from J, the gap between germline ends came to 22 bases. Germline assignment: CDR1 SGDLS and CDR2 YYNGEE. CDR3 DNA: TGTGCCAGCACCGCATACTTGGCGGGTATGGGTGGCTACACCTTC. As protein: CASTAYLAGMGGYTF.

The chain employs TRBV30 and TRBJ2-6; 7 nucleotides line up with TRBD2. The CDR3 loop spans 15 amino acids. The germline gives CDR1 GTSNPN, CDR2 SVGIG (reference sequence). Unmatched junction bases numbered 3, after V lost 2 bases and J lost 2 bases. Here the CDR3 reads CAWSPGRAGANVLTF. The CDR3 DNA follows: TGTGCCTGGAGTCCGGGGAGGGCTGGGGCCAACGTCCTGACTTTC.

As regards this clonotype: A much more abundant neighbour one base away suggests this may be a read error. The chain recombines TRBV5-6 with TRBJ2-3; 8 bases fit TRBD2. Germline assignment: CDR1 SGHDT and CDR2 YYEEEE. V trimming: 1 base; J trimming: 4 bases; junction bases outside the gene matches: 5. The CDR3 has 15 residues. The CDR3 region is CASSLRGGPPDTQYF. CDR3 coding DNA: TGTGCCAGCAGCTTGCGGGGGGGCCCCCCAGATACGCAGTATTTT.

A remark on this clonotype: A single base separates this from a much larger clone, so it may be a read error. The V call is TRBV6-6, the J call TRBJ2-5; D is possibly TRBD2 (7 bases). Germline-derived CDR1 and CDR2 are MNHNY and SVGAGI (reference sequence). Trimming removed 0 bases from V and 4 bases from J, with 15 bases in between. The CDR3 spans 16 residues. CDR3 nucleotide sequence: TGTGCCAGCAGTTACTCAACCGGGGGGCCCCGAGAGACCCAGTACTTC. Translating gives CASSYSTGGPRETQYF.